The clone carrying this T cell receptor beta chain was recorded many times. The source of the sample is a study of molecular identifiers for immune sequencing clone quantification. MiXCR was run by TCRdb on the PCR reads, yielding one entry per CDR3 protein. Of some 590,000 distinct CDR3 sequences in the sample, over 25% were seen once. Germline V gene data show CDR1 as SGHTA and CDR2 as FQGNSA. V lost 4 bases and J lost 8; bases outside the gene matches: 8. The CDR3 covers 14 residues. The receptor's source is a human donor in good health. Some libraries in this study had Jurkat cell RNA spiked in. Sample: naive CD8+ T cells from blood, with Jurkat cell RNA spiked in. Sample subset: FACS-sorted CD8+CD4-CCR7+CD45RA+ naive T cells. The V gene is TRBV7-2, the J gene TRBJ1-2; 9 nucleotides agree with TRBD1. The CDR3 DNA follows: TGTGCCAGCAGCTCGGGACAGGGTCCCTTCGGCTACACCTTC. Its translation is CASSSGQGPFGYTF.